Below, 30 T cell receptor beta chains from the same sample are listed, as sequenced in a study of molecular identifiers for immune sequencing clone quantification. TCRdb re-called the PCR reads with MiXCR, one entry per CDR3 protein. Of 100,000 or so distinct CDR3 sequences in the sample, around 33% were seen once. The material sequenced was naive CD8+ T cells from blood, with Jurkat cell RNA spiked in. Subset: FACS-sorted CD8+CD4-CCR7+CD45RA+ naive T cells. Receptor source: a human donor in good health. Some libraries in this study had Jurkat cell RNA spiked in.

This clonotype was found a few times. The chain is built from TRBV7-8 and TRBJ2-7, with D possibly matching TRBD2 (5 bases). The CDR3 runs to 14 residues. V was trimmed by 3 bases and J by 2 bases, leaving 11 bases between them. Looked up from germline, CDR1 is SGHVS and CDR2 is FQNEAQ. The CDR3 region is CASSFRGHAYEQYF. The CDR3 nucleotides read TGTGCCAGCAGCTTTCGCGGGCACGCCTACGAGCAGTACTTC.

J is TRBJ2-1 and V is TRBV12-3 or TRBV12-4, with 12 bases lining up with TRBD2. V shed 4 bases and J 7 bases; nucleotides not matched to a gene: 8. This CDR3 has 16 residues. The CDR3 region is CASSSKLAGGSNEQFF. The CDR3 region has the DNA TGTGCCAGCAGTTCAAAACTAGCGGGAGGAAGTAATGAGCAGTTCTTC.

This clonotype was recorded many times. The CDR3 reads CASTLSGGEQYF. In DNA form, the CDR3 reads TGTGCCAGCACCCTTTCGGGGGGCGAGCAGTACTTC. The chain has TRBV7-9 and TRBJ2-7; TRBD2 agrees at 7 bases. Per the germline V gene, CDR1 is SEHNR and CDR2 is FQNEAQ (reference sequence). The CDR3 covers 12 residues. V lost 7 bases, J lost 6 bases, and 6 bases stayed unmatched.

This clonotype showed up many times. This sequence joins TRBV29-1 and TRBJ2-3; 7 positions agree with TRBD1. V was clipped by 5 bases and J by 2 bases; unmatched bases: 7. The germline V gene has CDR1 SQVTM and CDR2 ANQGSEA. CDR3 size: 14 residues. The CDR3 here is CSVPTQGPTDTQYF. As DNA, the CDR3 is TGCAGCGTTCCCACACAGGGGCCCACAGATACGCAGTATTTT.

V and J are TRBV11-3 and TRBJ2-1; 9 bases agree with TRBD2. CDR1 SGHNT and CDR2 YENEEA come from the germline V gene. The J segment lost 10 bases and the V segment lost 3 bases, leaving 7 bases of the junction unmatched. The CDR3 consists of 14 residues. The CDR3 sequence: CASSLGGRAGEQFF. The CDR3 bases are TGTGCCAGCAGCTTGGGCGGGAGGGCCGGCGAGCAGTTCTTC.

The J gene is TRBJ2-3, the V gene TRBV7-8; possibly TRBD1 for D (5 bases). The J call may be incorrect, as the DNA end agrees better with TRBJ1-5. The CDR3 runs to 13 residues. The germline CDR1 and CDR2 sequences are SGHVS and FQNEAQ. CDR3 bases: TGTGCCAGCAGCTTCGGACATCCAGATACGCAGCATTTT. Its protein is CASSFGHPDTQHF.

The sample holds a few counts of this clonotype. The rearrangement links TRBV15 to TRBJ2-4; TRBD1 might be the D (5 bases). The CDR3 sequence is 12 residues long. Germline V gene sequence: CDR1 LNHNV, CDR2 YYDKDF (reference sequence). Deletions cut 0 bases from V and 11 bases from J, with 8 bases between. The CDR3 reads CATSREGVFQYF. CDR3 nucleotide sequence: TGTGCCACCAGCAGAGAAGGGGTTTTTCAGTACTTC.

This clonotype appeared many times. The CDR3, as DNA: TGTGCCAGCAGTTACGATGCAGCGGGAGTTCACGAGCAGTACTTC. This encodes CASSYDAAGVHEQYF. This chain connects TRBV6-2 or TRBV6-3 to TRBJ2-7; 8 nucleotides match TRBD2. Germline CDR1 MNHEY, CDR2 SVGEGT. V lost 2 bases, J lost 5 bases, and 8 bases stayed unmatched. The CDR3 is made up of 15 amino acids.

As regards this clonotype: This may be a read error: a much more frequent sequence differs by one nucleotide. The chain recombines TRBV24-1 with TRBJ2-2; perhaps TRBD1 as D (6 bases). Germline CDR1 reads KGHDR; CDR2 reads SFDVKD. This CDR3 is built from 17 residues. V shed 3 bases and J shed 2 bases, with 15 bases lying between them. For the CDR3, the DNA is TGTGCCACCAGTGATGTGTACTGGGGGCGAAACACCGGGGAGCTGTTTTTT. This codes for CATSDVYWGRNTGELFF.

This clonotype was seen repeatedly, ten times or more. The V call is TRBV5-4, the J call TRBJ1-1; 7 bases are a match to TRBD1. Per germline, CDR1 SGHNT and CDR2 YYREEE (reference sequence). Unmatched junction bases numbered 10, after V lost 6 bases and J lost 8 bases. The CDR3 length is 13 residues. The CDR3 sequence is CASIEPGQPEAFF. As DNA, the CDR3 is TGTGCCAGCATCGAACCGGGACAGCCGGAAGCTTTCTTT.

This clonotype was detected many times. CDR3 in DNA: TGTGCCAGCAGCTTAGAAGGGCTACAGTACACCGGGGAGCTGTTTTTT. Protein product: CASSLEGLQYTGELFF. The J gene is TRBJ2-2, the V gene TRBV13; D is unresolved. In germline, CDR1 is PRHDT, CDR2 FYEKMQ (reference sequence). This CDR3 has 16 residues. V dropped 1 base and J dropped 3 bases, with 12 bases sitting between them.

As to this clonotype: This clone may be a read error of a much larger clone one base away. V gene TRBV5-6 combines with J gene TRBJ1-1; D not resolved. This CDR3 comprises 12 residues. The V gene lost 4 bases and the J gene lost 5 bases, with 9 bases spanning the gap. The V gene's germline CDR1 is SGHDT and CDR2 YYEEEE. CDR3 loop: CASSQDVTEAFF. The CDR3 DNA reads TGTGCCAGCAGCCAAGATGTGACTGAAGCTTTCTTT.

CDR3 amino acids: CASSSPGPKQYF. In nucleotides, the CDR3 is TGTGCCAGCAGTTCTCCAGGTCCTAAGCAGTACTTC. The genes are TRBV28 and TRBJ2-7; D is uncertain. Germline loops: CDR1 MDHEN, CDR2 SYDVKM. The CDR3 spans 12 residues. V lost 4 bases to trimming and J lost 8 bases, with 12 bases between them.

The chain is built from TRBV27 and TRBJ2-2; 7 positions match TRBD1. Germline-derived CDR1 and CDR2 are MNHEY and SMNVEV (reference sequence). This CDR3 region has 15 residues. The V gene end was trimmed by 6 bases and the J gene end by 3 bases; junction bases not matched to a gene: 7. CDR3 residues: CASSLVQGDTGELFF. The DNA for the CDR3 is TGTGCCAGCAGCTTGGTTCAGGGGGACACCGGGGAGCTGTTTTTT.

On this clonotype itself: A junction end diverges from the germline sequence, so it may reflect a read error. The V call is TRBV29-1, the J call TRBJ2-1, with no clear D. Germline V gene lookup returns CDR1 SQVTM and CDR2 ANQGSEA. The CDR3 has 15 amino acids. The CDR3 is CSVEDRIRDGNERFF. CDR3 DNA sequence: TGCAGCGTTGAAGATCGAATAAGGGATGGCAATGAGCGGTTCTTC.

This clonotype was picked up many times. The J gene is TRBJ2-5, the V gene TRBV29-1, with a weak D call TRBD2 (5 bases). Germline V gives CDR1 SQVTM, CDR2 ANQGSEA. The V end lost 4 bases, the J end lost 7 bases, and 16 bases lay between the germline ends. This CDR3 comprises 13 residues. CDR3 bases: TGCAGCGTTGGGGAGAGGGATGAGAGGACCCAGTACTTC. Translating gives CSVGERDERTQYF.

This clonotype was counted only a few times. The chain combines TRBV13 with TRBJ2-5; TRBD2 is a possible D gene (6 bases). The V end was cut by 0 bases, the J end by 5 bases, with 13 bases between. The CDR3 length is 15 residues. Germline V CDR1 and CDR2: PRHDT, FYEKMQ (reference sequence). The CDR3 sequence: CASSLGGEEGETQYF. CDR3 DNA sequence: TGTGCCAGCAGCTTAGGCGGCGAGGAGGGGGAGACCCAGTACTTC.

In regard to this clonotype: A much larger clone differs from this one at a single base, so this may be a read error. The conserved phenylalanine or tryptophan is not found at the CDR3 terminus, so this likely reflects a read error. The rearrangement joins TRBV12-3 or TRBV12-4 to TRBJ1-5; a possible D gene is TRBD1 (5 bases). Trimming pared 5 bases from V and 3 bases from J, leaving 11 bases between. The CDR3 runs 14 residues. Written as DNA, the CDR3 is TGTGCCAGCAGTGCCCGGGACCACAATCAGCCCCAGCATTCT. Translating gives CASSARDHNQPQHS.

This clonotype was observed at least ten times. The rearrangement uses TRBV7-2 and TRBJ2-3, with D unresolved. The CDR3 consists of 16 residues. The germline V gene encodes CDR1 SGHTA and CDR2 FQGNSA. Deletions cut 2 bases from V and 2 bases from J, with 14 bases between. CDR3: CASSLFGAESTDTQYF. The CDR3 nucleotides are TGTGCCAGCAGCTTATTCGGCGCGGAGTCCACAGATACGCAGTATTTT.

This chain links TRBV2 with TRBJ2-5; D is perhaps TRBD1 (6 bases). Germline values: CDR1 SNHLY, CDR2 FYNNEI. V was pared by 8 bases and J by 4 bases, with 11 bases between. The CDR3 extends over 12 amino acids. The CDR3 here is CASQQGTETQYF. The CDR3 DNA is TGTGCCAGCCAACAGGGTACAGAGACCCAGTACTTC.

The chain has TRBV13 and TRBJ2-5; 13 bases are shared with TRBD2. The germline gives CDR1 PRHDT, CDR2 FYEKMQ (reference sequence). With 3 bases clipped from V and 7 bases from J, the junction kept 5 bases outside the gene matches. The CDR3 is made up of 15 amino acids. The CDR3 DNA follows: TGTGCCAGCAGCTTCACGACTAGCGGGAGGATGACCCAGTACTTC. This encodes CASSFTTSGRMTQYF. Based on the CDR3 plus reference TRBV13 and TRBJ2-5, the full variable domain is AAGVIQSPRHLIKEKRETATLKCYPIPRHDTVYWYQQGPGQDPQFLISFYEKMQSDKGSIPDRFSAQQFSDYHSELNMSSLELGDSALYFCASSFTTSGRMTQYFGPGTRLLVL.

V usage is TRBV19 and J usage is TRBJ2-1; D is perhaps TRBD2 (6 bases). Trimming cost V 1 base and J 8 bases, with 12 bases left between them. The CDR3 contains 14 residues. CDR1 and CDR2 from the germline V gene are LNHDA and SQIVND (reference sequence). The CDR3 reads CASSIGLGQDEQFF. For the CDR3, the DNA is TGTGCCAGTAGTATAGGACTAGGTCAGGATGAGCAGTTCTTC.

The chain couples TRBV20-1 to TRBJ2-1; D unresolved. The CDR3 contains 14 residues. V was trimmed by 0 bases and J by 3 bases, leaving 9 bases between them. Germline values: CDR1 DFQATT, CDR2 SNEGSKA (reference sequence). The CDR3 DNA reads as TGCAGTGCTAGAGATCCCCTGGACTACAATGAGCAGTTCTTC. This codes for CSARDPLDYNEQFF.

This clonotype has more than one count but fewer than ten. The V and J genes are TRBV7-9 and TRBJ2-7, with TRBD2 as a possible D gene (6 bases). CDR3 length equals 14 residues. CDR1 and CDR2 (germline): SEHNR, FQNEAQ (reference sequence). Trimming left V 6 bases short and J 6 bases short, with 18 bases between. The CDR3 loop is CASSPRGGYSEQYF. The CDR3 DNA reads as TGTGCCAGCAGTCCCCGTGGGGGGTACTCCGAGCAGTACTTC.

This clonotype was seen more than once but under ten times. This chain joins TRBV4-3 and TRBJ2-7; D uncertain. V gave up 0 bases and J gave up 7 bases, with 19 bases separating them. Germline assignment: CDR1 LGHNA and CDR2 YSLEER. The CDR3 sequence is 16 residues long. CDR3: CASSQDWPPEWEEQYF. The CDR3 DNA is TGCGCCAGCAGCCAAGATTGGCCCCCGGAGTGGGAAGAGCAGTACTTC.

This clonotype occurred a few times. The chain employs TRBV4-3 and TRBJ2-7; weak D call: TRBD2 (5 bases). The CDR3 sequence is 15 residues long. Germline CDR1 reads LGHNA; CDR2 reads YSLEER. Trimming took off 1 base at V and 3 bases at J, with 13 bases between the two ends. The DNA for the CDR3 is TGCGCCAGCAGCCAAGTGCCCACTAGTTACTACGAGCAGTACTTC. Protein sequence: CASSQVPTSYYEQYF.

To note about this clonotype: Being one base from a much bigger clone, this may be a read error. J is TRBJ2-3 and V is TRBV2, with 9 bases fitting TRBD2. This CDR3 is built from 15 residues. CDR1 and CDR2 from the germline V gene are SNHLY and FYNNEI. Trimming at V came to 7 bases and at J to 5 bases, leaving 10 bases not matched to a gene. Written as DNA, the CDR3 is TGTGCCAGCACCCATAGCGGGAGTGCCGTAGATACGCAGTATTTT. Its translation is CASTHSGSAVDTQYF.

The genes are TRBV5-6 and TRBJ1-1, with no clear D. The CDR3 is 14 amino acids. Trimming stripped 4 bases from V and 6 bases from J, with 16 bases between. Germline V gene data show CDR1 as SGHDT and CDR2 as YYEEEE. CDR3 DNA sequence: TGTGCCAGCAGCCTAAGATACCTGGTGGCTGAAGCTTTCTTT. It yields the protein CASSLRYLVAEAFF.

About this clonotype: An end of the junction does not agree with germline; a read error may underlie this. J is TRBJ2-3 and V is TRBV6-2 or TRBV6-3; D assignment may be TRBD1 or TRBD2 (5 bases each). Germline V gene lookup returns CDR1 MNHEY and CDR2 SVGEGT. The CDR3 is 14 residues long. The CDR3 coding sequence is TGTGCCAGCAGTTACGTAGCGACGACAGATGCGCAGTATTTT. This encodes CASSYVATTDAQYF.

This clonotype was counted between two and nine times. One end of the junction is discordant with germline, which a read error may explain. The chain combines TRBV4-3 with TRBJ2-3; D may correspond to TRBD1 or TRBD2 (5 bases each). Germline loops: CDR1 LGHNA, CDR2 YSLEER. CDR3 length: 16 residues. This CDR3 reads CASSQDGQGAAETQYF. The CDR3 DNA reads TGCGCCAGCAGCCAAGACGGGCAGGGAGCCGCAGAAACGCAGTATTTT.